Here is one T cell receptor beta chain with its context. Antigen: not known. Using immunoSEQ multiplex PCR, the repertoire was profiled, and TCRdb retains in-frame clones only, with some absent. The sample lists 100,000 to 150,000 clones, under 95% seen once, with around 0.99% in the top ten. The record originates from a study of T cell responses to AZD1222 COVID-19 vaccine. Findings and caveats of the study: Unmutated variant regions are reportedly the target of nearly half of TCRs that are spike-specific. Along spike, vaccine-associated CD4 TCRs were found throughout, with dominance at 160-218 and 743-854. Mostly white British, mostly female donors; authors suggested clonal diversity may be underestimated. Among those given AZD1222, only five to seven were seropositive at baseline.

The source material was peripheral blood, sampled 28 days after the second AZD1222 dose. The TCR originated in an adult who received the AZD1222 COVID-19 vaccine.

CDR3 amino acids: CAWSFGGRYNEQFF. The CDR3, as DNA: TGTGCCTGGAGTTTTGGAGGGAGATACAATGAGCAGTTCTTC. The rearrangement joins TRBV30 to TRBJ2-1; D possibly corresponds to TRBD2 (6 bases). CDR3 length: 14 residues. CDR1 is GTSNPN, CDR2 SVGIG, per germline (reference sequence). Trimming took 2 bases from V and 4 from J, leaving 12 bases between them.